This TCR beta chain came from a study of CD8+CD57+ T cells in acquired aplastic anemia. Across the whole study: Quantities of DNA derived from sorted CD4+ and CD8+ cells averaged approximately 3.5 ug. Overall study results and limits: Common to patients and controls were roughly 30 CD8+ CDR3 sequences. Patients and healthy controls showed no significant CD8+ Simpson's diversity difference.

The template for TCR beta VDJ and CDR3 sequence profiling was genomic DNA. Using its own MiXCR run on the reads, TCRdb lists one record per CDR3 protein. Among 130,000 or so distinct CDR3 sequences, under 60% were seen once, and the ten largest hold under 35%. V was pared by 4 bases and J by 2 bases, with 19 bases between. The germline gives CDR1 SGDLS, CDR2 YYNGEE. The CDR3 spans 16 residues. Patients picked for sequencing had shown CD8+CD57+ cell expansion detected by flow cytometry. The cohort consisted entirely of patients having severe acquired aplastic anemia. This clonotype was detected only a few times. Antigen specificity is unknown.

V and J are TRBV9 and TRBJ2-7; perhaps D is TRBD1 or TRBD2 (6 bases each). The sequenced material came from sorted CD4+, CD8+, or CD8+CD57+ T cells (not recorded which) from PBMCs. The sequence came from a human donor with aplastic anemia. The DNA of the CDR3 is TGTGCCAGCAGCCCGTCGGCCAAGGGGGGACCCTACGAGCAGTACTTC. Amino acids: CASSPSAKGGPYEQYF.